This TCR beta chain was sequenced for a study of beta chain features in type 1 diabetes. The study reverse transcribed the entire isolated RNA, so it sequenced expressed TCRB transcripts. The repertoire was sequenced with immunoSEQ multiplex PCR; TCRdb's copy has only in-frame clones and lacks some. The repertoire holds some 290,000 clones, with 13% to 15% as singletons. Comment on this clone: The antigen remains undetermined.

Study results and caveats: Researchers report that Type 1 diabetes patients had moderately but significantly shorter TCRB CDR3s across all four CD4+ subsets.

This CDR3 region has 14 residues. Germline V CDR1 and CDR2: SNHLY, FYNNEI. The junction had 2 bases not matched to a gene; V was cut back by 3 bases and J by 2 bases. This TCR came from a man aged 30 to 39 with type 1 diabetes. Sequenced material: naive CD4+ T cells from blood. J is TRBJ2-7 and V is TRBV2; 9 nucleotides line up with TRBD2. The CDR3 spells CASSEAGGPYEQYF. The CDR3 DNA follows: TGTGCCAGCAGTGAGGCGGGAGGGCCCTACGAGCAGTACTTC.